This T cell receptor (beta chain) is from a study of T cells in Graves' hyperthyroidism and ophthalmopathy. From germline, CDR1 is SGHRS and CDR2 YFSETQ. The CDR3 contains 15 residues. Trimming removed 3 bases from V and 3 bases from J, with 15 bases in between. RNA transcripts were the template for amplifying TCR beta CDR3 regions. The study used the HTBI primer set for a first-round RT-PCR of the TCR CDR3. TCRdb recomputed calls from the multiplex PCR reads with MiXCR, one row per CDR3 protein. The sample shows some 510,000 distinct CDR3 sequences, less than 25% of them seen only once. Diagnosing involved the use of clinical symptoms, serum thyroxine and TRAb, thyroid ultrasound and orbital computed tomography. General study points: Most expanded thyroid clonotypes above 0.001 recurred in blood.

This clonotype was seen ten or more times. Its antigen is still unknown. This TCR was recovered from a man aged 18-30 years with Graves' hyperthyroidism. The gene calls are TRBV5-1 and TRBJ1-1; perhaps TRBD1 as D (5 bases). Source material: blood. The CDR3 nucleotides read TGCGCCAGCAGCTATCCCGGGACGTGGGACACTGAAGCTTTCTTT. Its protein is CASSYPGTWDTEAFF.